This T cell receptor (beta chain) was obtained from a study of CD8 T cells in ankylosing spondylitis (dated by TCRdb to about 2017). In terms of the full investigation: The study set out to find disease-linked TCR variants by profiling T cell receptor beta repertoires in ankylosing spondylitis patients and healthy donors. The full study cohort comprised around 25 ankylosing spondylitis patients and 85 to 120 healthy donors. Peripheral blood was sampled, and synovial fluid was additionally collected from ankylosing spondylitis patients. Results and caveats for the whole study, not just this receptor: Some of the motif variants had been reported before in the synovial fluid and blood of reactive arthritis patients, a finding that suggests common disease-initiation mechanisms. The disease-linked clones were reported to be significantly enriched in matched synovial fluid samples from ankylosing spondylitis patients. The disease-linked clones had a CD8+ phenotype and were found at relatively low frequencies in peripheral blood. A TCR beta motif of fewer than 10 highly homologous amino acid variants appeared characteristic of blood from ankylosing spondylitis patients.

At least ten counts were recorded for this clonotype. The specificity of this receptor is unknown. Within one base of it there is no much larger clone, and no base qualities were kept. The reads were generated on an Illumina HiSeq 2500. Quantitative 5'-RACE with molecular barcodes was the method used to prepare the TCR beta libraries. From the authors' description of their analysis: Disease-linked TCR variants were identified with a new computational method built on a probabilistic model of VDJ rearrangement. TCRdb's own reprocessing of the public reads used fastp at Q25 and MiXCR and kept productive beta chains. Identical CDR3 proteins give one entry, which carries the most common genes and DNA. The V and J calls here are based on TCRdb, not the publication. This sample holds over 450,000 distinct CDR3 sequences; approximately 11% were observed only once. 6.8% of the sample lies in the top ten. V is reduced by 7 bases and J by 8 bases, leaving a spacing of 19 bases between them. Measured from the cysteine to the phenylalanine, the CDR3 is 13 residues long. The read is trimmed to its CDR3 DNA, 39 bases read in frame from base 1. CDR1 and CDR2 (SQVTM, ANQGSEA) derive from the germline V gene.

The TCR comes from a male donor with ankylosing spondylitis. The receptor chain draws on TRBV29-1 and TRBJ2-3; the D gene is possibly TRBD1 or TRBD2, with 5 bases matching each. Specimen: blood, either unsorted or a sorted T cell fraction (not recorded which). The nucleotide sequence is TGCAGCGCGACCCTCCAGACGGGGCGTACGCAGTATTTT. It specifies CSATLQTGRTQYF.